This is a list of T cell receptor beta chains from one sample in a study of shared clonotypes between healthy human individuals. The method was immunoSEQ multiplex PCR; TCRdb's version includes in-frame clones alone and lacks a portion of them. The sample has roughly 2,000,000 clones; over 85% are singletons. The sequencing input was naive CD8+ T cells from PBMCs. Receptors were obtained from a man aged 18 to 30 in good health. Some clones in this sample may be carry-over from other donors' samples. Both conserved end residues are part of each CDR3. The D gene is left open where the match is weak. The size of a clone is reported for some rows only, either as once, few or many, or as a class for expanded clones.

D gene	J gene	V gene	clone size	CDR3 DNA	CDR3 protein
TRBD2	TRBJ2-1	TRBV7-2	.	TGTGCCAGCAGCTTACGGTCCGGGACTAGCGGGAGTAGTGAGCAGTTCTTC	CASSLRSGTSGSSEQFF
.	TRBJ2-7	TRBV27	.	TGTGCCAGCAGTTTCAGGGGTGATTCCTACGAGCAGTACTTC	CASSFRGDSYEQYF
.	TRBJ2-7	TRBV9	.	TGTGCCAGCAGCGATGGAACGGGACTGAGCTACGAGCAGTACTTC	CASSDGTGLSYEQYF
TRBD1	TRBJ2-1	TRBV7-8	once	TGTGCCAGCAGCTTTCGACAGGGGCCTACCTACAATGAGCAGTTCTTC	CASSFRQGPTYNEQFF
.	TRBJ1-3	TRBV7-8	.	TGTGCCAGCAGCTTAGCTCTACCCATGTGGGGGGGAAACACCATATATTTT	CASSLALPMWGGNTIYF
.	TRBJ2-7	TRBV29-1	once	TGCAGCGTTGAGCAGTCAAGTGATCCCTACGAGCAGTACTTC	CSVEQSSDPYEQYF
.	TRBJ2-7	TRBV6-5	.	TGTGCCAGCAGTTACTCGAGGGGCAGGGTCTACGAGCAGTACTTC	CASSYSRGRVYEQYF
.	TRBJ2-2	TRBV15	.	TGTGCCACCAGCGACGAAGGGGATACCGGGGAGCTGTTTTTT	CATSDEGDTGELFF
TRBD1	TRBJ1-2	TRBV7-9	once	TGTGCCAGCAGCCGGGACAGGGGATTGGAGTTCTATGGCTACACCTTC	CASSRDRGLEFYGYTF
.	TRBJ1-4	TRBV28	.	TGTGCCAGCAGGGTCGACGCGAATAATGAAAAACTGTTTTTT	CASRVDANNEKLFF
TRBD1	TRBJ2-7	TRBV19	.	TGTGCCAGTAGTATACTTCCGGGACAGGGGGCGCGTTACGAGCAGTACTTC	CASSILPGQGARYEQYF
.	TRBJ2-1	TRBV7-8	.	TGTGCCAGCAGCTTAGGTACAAATGAGCAGTTCTTC	CASSLGTNEQFF
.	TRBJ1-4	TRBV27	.	TGTGCCAGCAGTCTTAGGATTGCCACTAATGAAAAACTGTTTTTT	CASSLRIATNEKLFF
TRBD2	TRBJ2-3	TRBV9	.	TGTGCCAGCAGCCCCATACTAGCGGGAGTTCCAGATACGCAGTATTTT	CASSPILAGVPDTQYF
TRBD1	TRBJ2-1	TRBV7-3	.	TGTGCCAGCAGCTCTCGACAGGGGTGGGATGAGCAGTTCTTC	CASSSRQGWDEQFF
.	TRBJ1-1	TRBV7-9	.	TGTGCCAGCGAGCTTATGTATGGGACTTGGAACACTGAAGCTTTCTTT	CASELMYGTWNTEAFF
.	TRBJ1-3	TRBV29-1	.	TGCAGCGTTGAAGTGACGAGGAAAGTTGGGAGAAACACCATATATTTT	CSVEVTRKVGRNTIYF
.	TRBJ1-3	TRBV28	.	TGTGCCAGCAGTTCCCGAGGGGACCTATCGTTTGGAAACACCATATATTTT	CASSSRGDLSFGNTIYF
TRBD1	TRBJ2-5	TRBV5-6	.	TGTGCCAGCACTCACAACAGGGGGCGGGATGAGACCCAGTACTTC	CASTHNRGRDETQYF
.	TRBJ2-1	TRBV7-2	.	TGTGCCAGCAGCCAAATACAGGGCTATGAGCAGTTCTTC	CASSQIQGYEQFF
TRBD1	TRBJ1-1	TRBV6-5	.	TGTGCCAGCAGTCCTAGGACAGGCAGGTTCGCTGAAGCTTTCTTT	CASSPRTGRFAEAFF
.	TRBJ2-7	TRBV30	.	TGTGCCTGGAGTGAGAGCGGGCTAAACTACGAGCAGTACTTC	CAWSESGLNYEQYF
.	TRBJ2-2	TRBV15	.	TGTGCCACCAGCTATCGTGGGGGCCTTACCGGGGAGCTGTTTTTT	CATSYRGGLTGELFF
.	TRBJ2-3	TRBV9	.	TGTGCCAGCAGCGCGGTACAGGGGGCTATACTAGCGGGCACAGATACGCAGTATTTT	CASSAVQGAILAGTDTQYF
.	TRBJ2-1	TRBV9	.	TGTGCCAGCAGCACAGGAGGGGTTTGGGATGAGCAGTTCTTC	CASSTGGVWDEQFF
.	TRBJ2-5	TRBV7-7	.	TGTGCCAGCAGCCCGGGAACGAGGGAAGAGACCCAGTACTTC	CASSPGTREETQYF
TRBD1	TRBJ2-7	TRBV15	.	TGTGCCACGGCTTCTAGGTCGAGGGGGCAGGGGAAAAACGAGCAGTACTTC	CATASRSRGQGKNEQYF
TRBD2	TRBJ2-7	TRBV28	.	TGTGCCAGCACACTTGGACTAGAATCCCCTCTTTCCTACGAGCAGTACTTC	CASTLGLESPLSYEQYF
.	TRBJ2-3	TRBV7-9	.	TGTGCCAGCAGCCCAAGGACCTACACAGATACGCAGTATTTT	CASSPRTYTDTQYF
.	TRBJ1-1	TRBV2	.	TGTGCCAGCTTACGGGGCGGGAACACTGAAGCTTTCTTT	CASLRGGNTEAFF
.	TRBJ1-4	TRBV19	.	TGTGCCAGTAGTATGTACAGGGCAGCTAATGAAAAACTGTTTTTT	CASSMYRAANEKLFF
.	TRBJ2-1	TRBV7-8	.	TGTGCCAGCAGCCTGGGACGTAATTGGGAGCAGTTCTTC	CASSLGRNWEQFF
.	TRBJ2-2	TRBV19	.	TGTGCCAGTAGTATAGGGACAGCGGGAACCGGGGAGCTGTTTTTT	CASSIGTAGTGELFF
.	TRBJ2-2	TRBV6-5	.	TGTGCCAGCACACACGGGCTTCCGAACACTGGGGAGCTGTTTTTT	CASTHGLPNTGELFF
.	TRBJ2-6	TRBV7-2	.	TGTGCCAGCAGCACTCCAGGGTACGGGGCCAACGTCCTGACTTTC	CASSTPGYGANVLTF
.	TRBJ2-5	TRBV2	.	TGTGCCAGCAGTGAGTTTGAGACGGTCGGGGTCCAAGAGACCCAGTACTTC	CASSEFETVGVQETQYF
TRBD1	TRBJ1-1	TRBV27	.	TGTGCCAGCAGTTTAAACCCGGGGGGGACAGGGGTATCTGAAGCTTTCTTT	CASSLNPGGTGVSEAFF
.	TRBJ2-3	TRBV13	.	TGTGCCAGCAGCTTAGGACCGGGGGCGCAGTATTTT	CASSLGPGAQYF
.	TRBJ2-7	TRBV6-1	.	TGTGCCAGCAGTGAAGAACGGATCTCCTACGAGCAGTACTTC	CASSEERISYEQYF
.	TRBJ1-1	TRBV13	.	TGTGCCAGCAGCTTATCGGGGGGCCGCACTGAAGCTTTCTTT	CASSLSGGRTEAFF
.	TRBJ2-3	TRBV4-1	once	TGCGCCAGCAGCCAAAGCCCCTGGGGGGAGCAGTATTTT	CASSQSPWGEQYF
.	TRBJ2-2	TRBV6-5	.	TGTGCCAGCAGTTACTCGTTCAGTTTCACCGGGGAGCTGTTTTTT	CASSYSFSFTGELFF
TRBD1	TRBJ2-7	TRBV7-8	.	TGTGCCAGCAGCTCGGAGGGACAGGTGCCGACCTACGAGCAGTACTTC	CASSSEGQVPTYEQYF
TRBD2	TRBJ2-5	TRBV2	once	TGTGCCAGCAGTGCACGGACTAGCGGGAGGAAGACCCAGTACTTC	CASSARTSGRKTQYF
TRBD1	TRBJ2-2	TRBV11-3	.	TGTGCCAGCAGCGCAAGGGGACAGGGGAACACCGGGGAGCTGTTTTTT	CASSARGQGNTGELFF
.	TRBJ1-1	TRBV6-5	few	TGTGCCAGCAGTACGGGACAGAACACTGAAGCTTTCTTT	CASSTGQNTEAFF
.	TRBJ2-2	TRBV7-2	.	TGTGCCAGCAGCTTAGAATCCAGGGCTCCCACCGGGGAGCTGTTTTTT	CASSLESRAPTGELFF